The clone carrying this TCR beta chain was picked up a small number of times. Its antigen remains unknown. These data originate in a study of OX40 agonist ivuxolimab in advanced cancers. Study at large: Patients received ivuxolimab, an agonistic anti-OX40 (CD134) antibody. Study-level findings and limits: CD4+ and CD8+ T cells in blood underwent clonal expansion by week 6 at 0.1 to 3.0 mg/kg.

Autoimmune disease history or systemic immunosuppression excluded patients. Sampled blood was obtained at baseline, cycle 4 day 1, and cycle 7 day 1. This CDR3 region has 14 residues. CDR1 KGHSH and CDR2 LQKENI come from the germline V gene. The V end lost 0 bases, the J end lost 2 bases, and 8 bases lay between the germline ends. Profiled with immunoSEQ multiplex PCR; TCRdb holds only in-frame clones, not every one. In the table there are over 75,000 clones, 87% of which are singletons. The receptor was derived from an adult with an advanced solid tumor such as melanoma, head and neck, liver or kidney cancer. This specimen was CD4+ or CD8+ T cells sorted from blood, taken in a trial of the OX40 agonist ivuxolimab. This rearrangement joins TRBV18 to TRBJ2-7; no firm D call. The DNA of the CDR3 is TGTGCCAGCTCACCACCGGCAGCCACCTACGAGCAGTACTTC. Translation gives CASSPPAATYEQYF.